The sequence of this T cell receptor beta chain was determined in a study of shared clonotypes between healthy human individuals. Here immunoSEQ multiplex PCR was the method, and the copy in TCRdb shows in-frame clones only, minus some. The sample holds 800,000 to 1,200,000 clones, approximately 80% seen once. Study-wide results and caveats: Generation probabilities of non-shared clonotypes were lower (relative to those shared by all four donors). The authors sampled blood alone, and tissue repertoires likely differ.

The CDR3 runs 15 residues. V shed 4 bases and J shed 0 bases, with 12 bases lying between them. Germline V lookup: CDR1 SGHTA, CDR2 FQGTGA. This clone was seen a handful of times. The antigen is not known. The donors, healthy adults who were HIV-negative, had experienced no recent acute infections or vaccinations. Within Nashville, Tennessee resided all donors, each a Caucasian adult. Material for sequencing was memory CD4+ T cells from PBMCs. The subset is: CD45RA-negative fraction. The chain uses TRBV7-3 and TRBJ1-1, with D possibly being TRBD1 (6 bases). The receptor was isolated from a man younger than 30 in good health. Some clones in this sample may be carry-over from other donors' samples. As DNA, the CDR3 is TGTGCCAGCAGCTCCTACAGGGCCATGAACACTGAAGCTTTCTTT. Amino acids: CASSSYRAMNTEAFF.